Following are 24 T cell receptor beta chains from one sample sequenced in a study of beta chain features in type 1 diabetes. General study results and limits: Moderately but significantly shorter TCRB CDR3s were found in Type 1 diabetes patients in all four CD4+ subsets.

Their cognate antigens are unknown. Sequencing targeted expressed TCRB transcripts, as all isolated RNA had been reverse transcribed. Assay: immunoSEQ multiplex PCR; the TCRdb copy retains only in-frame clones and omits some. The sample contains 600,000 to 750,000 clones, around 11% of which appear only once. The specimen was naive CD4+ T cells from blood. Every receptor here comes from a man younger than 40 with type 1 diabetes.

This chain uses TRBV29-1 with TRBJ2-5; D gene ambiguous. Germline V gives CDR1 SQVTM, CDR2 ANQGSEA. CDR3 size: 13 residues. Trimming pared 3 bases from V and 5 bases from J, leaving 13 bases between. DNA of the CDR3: TGCAGCGTTGACGATAACGGTGGGGAGACCCAGTACTTC. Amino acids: CSVDDNGGETQYF.

CDR3 nucleotide sequence: TGTGCCAGCAGTTTTATCGGACAGGGGGCCGGGGAGCTGTTTTTT. It specifies CASSFIGQGAGELFF. V gene TRBV28 combines with J gene TRBJ2-2, with 10 bases aligning to TRBD1. The junction had 4 bases not matched to a gene; V was cut back by 3 bases and J by 6 bases. CDR1 and CDR2 (germline): MDHEN, SYDVKM. The CDR3 sequence is 15 residues long.

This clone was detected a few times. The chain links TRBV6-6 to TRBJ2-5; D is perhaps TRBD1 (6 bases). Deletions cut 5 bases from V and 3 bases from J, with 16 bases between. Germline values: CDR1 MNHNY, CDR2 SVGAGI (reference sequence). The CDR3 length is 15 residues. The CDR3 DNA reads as TGTGCCAGCAGTCTATCCCCGGCAGGGGAAGAGACCCAGTACTTC. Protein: CASSLSPAGEETQYF.

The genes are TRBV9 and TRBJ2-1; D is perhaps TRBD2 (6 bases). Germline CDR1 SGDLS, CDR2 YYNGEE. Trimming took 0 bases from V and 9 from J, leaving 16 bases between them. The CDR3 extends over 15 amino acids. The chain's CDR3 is CASSVEGGATLEQFF. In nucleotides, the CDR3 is TGTGCCAGCAGCGTAGAAGGCGGGGCCACCCTTGAGCAGTTCTTC.

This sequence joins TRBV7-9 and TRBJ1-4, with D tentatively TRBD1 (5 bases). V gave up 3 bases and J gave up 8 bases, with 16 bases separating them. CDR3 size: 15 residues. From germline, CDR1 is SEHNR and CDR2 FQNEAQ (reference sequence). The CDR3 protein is CASSLGPGLNEKLFF. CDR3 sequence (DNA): TGTGCCAGCAGCTTGGGGCCAGGGTTAAACGAAAAACTGTTTTTT.

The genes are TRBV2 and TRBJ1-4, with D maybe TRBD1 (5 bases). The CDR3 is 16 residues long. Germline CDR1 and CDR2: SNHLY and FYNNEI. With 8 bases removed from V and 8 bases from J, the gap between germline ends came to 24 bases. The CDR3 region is CASSQGALEDVEKLFF. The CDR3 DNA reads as TGTGCCAGCTCCCAGGGAGCACTAGAGGATGTGGAAAAACTGTTTTTT.

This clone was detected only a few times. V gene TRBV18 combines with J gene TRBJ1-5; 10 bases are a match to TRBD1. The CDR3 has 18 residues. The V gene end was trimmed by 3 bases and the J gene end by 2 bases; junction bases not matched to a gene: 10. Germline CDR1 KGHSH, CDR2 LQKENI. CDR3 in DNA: TGTGCCAGCTCACCCGCATTTTACGGGACAGGGGGCAATCAGCCCCAGCATTTT. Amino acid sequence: CASSPAFYGTGGNQPQHF.

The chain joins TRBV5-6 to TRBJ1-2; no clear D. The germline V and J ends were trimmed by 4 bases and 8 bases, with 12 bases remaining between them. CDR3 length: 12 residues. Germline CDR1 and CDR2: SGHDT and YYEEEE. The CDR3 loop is CASSPRLDGYTF. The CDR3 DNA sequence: TGTGCCAGCAGCCCCCGGCTTGACGGCTACACCTTC.

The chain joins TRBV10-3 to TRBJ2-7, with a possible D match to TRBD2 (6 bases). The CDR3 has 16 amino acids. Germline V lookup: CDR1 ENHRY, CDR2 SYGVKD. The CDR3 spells CASRPGVGESSYEQYF. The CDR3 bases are TGTGCTTCCCGCCCGGGGGTGGGGGAAAGCTCCTACGAGCAGTACTTC.

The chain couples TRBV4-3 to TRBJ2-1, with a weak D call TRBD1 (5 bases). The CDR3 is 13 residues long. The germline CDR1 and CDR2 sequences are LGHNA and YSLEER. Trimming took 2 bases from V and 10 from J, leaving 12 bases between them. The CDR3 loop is CASSQFQGTEQFF. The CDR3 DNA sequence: TGCGCCAGCAGCCAATTCCAGGGCACGGAGCAGTTCTTC.

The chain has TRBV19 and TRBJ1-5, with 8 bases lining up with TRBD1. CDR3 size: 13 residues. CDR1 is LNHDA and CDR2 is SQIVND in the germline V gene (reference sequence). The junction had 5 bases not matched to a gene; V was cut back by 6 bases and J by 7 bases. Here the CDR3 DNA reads TGTGCCAGTAGCCCTCAGGGGGCCCAGCCCCAGCATTTT. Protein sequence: CASSPQGAQPQHF.

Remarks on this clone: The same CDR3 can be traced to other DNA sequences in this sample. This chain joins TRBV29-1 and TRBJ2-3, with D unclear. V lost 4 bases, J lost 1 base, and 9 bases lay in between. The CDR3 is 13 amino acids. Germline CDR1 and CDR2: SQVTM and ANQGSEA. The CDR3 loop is CSVGGRGTDTQYF. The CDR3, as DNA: TGCAGCGTTGGAGGCCGGGGCACAGATACGCAGTATTTT.

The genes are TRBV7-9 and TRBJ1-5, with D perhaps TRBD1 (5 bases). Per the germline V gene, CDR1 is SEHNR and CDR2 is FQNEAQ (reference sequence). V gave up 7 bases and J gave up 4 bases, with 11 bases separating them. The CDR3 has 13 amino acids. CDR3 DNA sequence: TGTGCCAGCACTCGGGACGGTAATCAGCCCCAGCATTTT. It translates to CASTRDGNQPQHF.

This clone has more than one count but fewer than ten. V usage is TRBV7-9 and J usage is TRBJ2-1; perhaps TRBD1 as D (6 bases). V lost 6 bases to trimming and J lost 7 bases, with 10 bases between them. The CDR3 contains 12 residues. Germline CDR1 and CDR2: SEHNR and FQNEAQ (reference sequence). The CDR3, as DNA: TGTGCCAGCAGTACCACAGGGAATGAGCAGTTCTTC. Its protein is CASSTTGNEQFF.

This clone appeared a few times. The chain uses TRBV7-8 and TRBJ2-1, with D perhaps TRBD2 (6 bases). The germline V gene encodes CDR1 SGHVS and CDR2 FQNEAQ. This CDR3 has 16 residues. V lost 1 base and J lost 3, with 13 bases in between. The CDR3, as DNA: TGTGCCAGCAGCTTAGGGGGGGATAGGTTCTACAATGAGCAGTTCTTC. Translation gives CASSLGGDRFYNEQFF. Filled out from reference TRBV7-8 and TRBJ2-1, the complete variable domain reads GAGVSQSPRYKVAKRGQDVALRCDPISGHVSLFWYQQALGQGPEFLTYFQNEAQLDKSGLPSDRFFAERPEGSVSTLKIQRTQQEDSAVYLCASSLGGDRFYNEQFFGPGTRLTVL.

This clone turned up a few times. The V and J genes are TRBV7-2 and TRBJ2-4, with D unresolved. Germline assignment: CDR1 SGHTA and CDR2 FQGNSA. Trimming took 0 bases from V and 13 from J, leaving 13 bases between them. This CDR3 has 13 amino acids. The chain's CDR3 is CASSLATDLGQYF. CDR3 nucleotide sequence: TGTGCCAGCAGCTTAGCGACGGACCTGGGGCAGTACTTC. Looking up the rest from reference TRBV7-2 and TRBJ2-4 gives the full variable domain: GAGVSQSPSNKVTEKGKDVELRCDPISGHTALYWYRQSLGQGLEFLIYFQGNSAPDKSGLPSDRFSAERTGGSVSTLTIQRTQQEDSAVYLCASSLATDLGQYFGAGTRLSVL.

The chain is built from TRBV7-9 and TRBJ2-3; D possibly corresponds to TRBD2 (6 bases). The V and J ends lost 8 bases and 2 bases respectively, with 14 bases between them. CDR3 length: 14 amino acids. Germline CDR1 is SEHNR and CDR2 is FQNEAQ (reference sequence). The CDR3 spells CASSPTSLTDTQYF. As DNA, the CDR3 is TGTGCCAGCTCCCCCACTAGCCTCACAGATACGCAGTATTTT.

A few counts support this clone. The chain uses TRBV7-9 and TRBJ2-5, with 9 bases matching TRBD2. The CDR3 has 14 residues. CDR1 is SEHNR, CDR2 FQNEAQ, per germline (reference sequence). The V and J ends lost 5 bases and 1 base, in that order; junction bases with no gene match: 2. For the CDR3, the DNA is TGTGCCAGCAGCCCTAGCGGGATCCAAGAGACCCAGTACTTC. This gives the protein CASSPSGIQETQYF.

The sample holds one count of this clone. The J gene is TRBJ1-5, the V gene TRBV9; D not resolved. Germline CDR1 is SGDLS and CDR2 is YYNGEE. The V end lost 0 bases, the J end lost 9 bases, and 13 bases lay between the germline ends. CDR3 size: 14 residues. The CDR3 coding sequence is TGTGCCAGCAGCGTAGAAGGGAGGGATCGGCCCCAGCATTTT. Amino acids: CASSVEGRDRPQHF.

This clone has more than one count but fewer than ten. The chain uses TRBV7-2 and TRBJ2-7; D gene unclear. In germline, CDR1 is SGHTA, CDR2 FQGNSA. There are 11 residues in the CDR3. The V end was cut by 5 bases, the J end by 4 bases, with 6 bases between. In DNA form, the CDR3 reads TGTGCCAGCAGCCAGAAATACGAGCAGTACTTC. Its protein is CASSQKYEQYF.

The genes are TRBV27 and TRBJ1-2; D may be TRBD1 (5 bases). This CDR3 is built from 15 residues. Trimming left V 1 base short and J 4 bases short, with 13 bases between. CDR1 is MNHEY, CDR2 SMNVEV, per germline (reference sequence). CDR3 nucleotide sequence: TGTGCCAGCAGTTTATGGGGCAGGGTCGGCTATGGCTACACCTTC. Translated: CASSLWGRVGYGYTF.

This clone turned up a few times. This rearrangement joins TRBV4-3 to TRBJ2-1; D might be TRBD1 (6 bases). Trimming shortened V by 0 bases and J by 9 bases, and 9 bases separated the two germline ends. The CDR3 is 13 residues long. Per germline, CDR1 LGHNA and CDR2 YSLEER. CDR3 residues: CASSQETGTEQFF. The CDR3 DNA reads TGCGCCAGCAGCCAAGAGACAGGCACTGAGCAGTTCTTC.

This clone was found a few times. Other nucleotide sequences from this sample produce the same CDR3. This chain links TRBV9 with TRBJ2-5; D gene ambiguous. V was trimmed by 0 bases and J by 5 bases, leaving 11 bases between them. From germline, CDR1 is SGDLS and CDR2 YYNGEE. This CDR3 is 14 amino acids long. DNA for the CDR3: TGTGCCAGCAGCGTAGGAGGAGTTCGGGAGACCCAGTACTTC. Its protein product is CASSVGGVRETQYF.

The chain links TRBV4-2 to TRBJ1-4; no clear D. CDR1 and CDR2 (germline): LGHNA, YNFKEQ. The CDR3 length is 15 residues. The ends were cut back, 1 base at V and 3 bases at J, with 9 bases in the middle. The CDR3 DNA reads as TGTGCCAGCAGCCAAGGGTTGGGAGCTAATGAAAAACTGTTTTTT. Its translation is CASSQGLGANEKLFF.